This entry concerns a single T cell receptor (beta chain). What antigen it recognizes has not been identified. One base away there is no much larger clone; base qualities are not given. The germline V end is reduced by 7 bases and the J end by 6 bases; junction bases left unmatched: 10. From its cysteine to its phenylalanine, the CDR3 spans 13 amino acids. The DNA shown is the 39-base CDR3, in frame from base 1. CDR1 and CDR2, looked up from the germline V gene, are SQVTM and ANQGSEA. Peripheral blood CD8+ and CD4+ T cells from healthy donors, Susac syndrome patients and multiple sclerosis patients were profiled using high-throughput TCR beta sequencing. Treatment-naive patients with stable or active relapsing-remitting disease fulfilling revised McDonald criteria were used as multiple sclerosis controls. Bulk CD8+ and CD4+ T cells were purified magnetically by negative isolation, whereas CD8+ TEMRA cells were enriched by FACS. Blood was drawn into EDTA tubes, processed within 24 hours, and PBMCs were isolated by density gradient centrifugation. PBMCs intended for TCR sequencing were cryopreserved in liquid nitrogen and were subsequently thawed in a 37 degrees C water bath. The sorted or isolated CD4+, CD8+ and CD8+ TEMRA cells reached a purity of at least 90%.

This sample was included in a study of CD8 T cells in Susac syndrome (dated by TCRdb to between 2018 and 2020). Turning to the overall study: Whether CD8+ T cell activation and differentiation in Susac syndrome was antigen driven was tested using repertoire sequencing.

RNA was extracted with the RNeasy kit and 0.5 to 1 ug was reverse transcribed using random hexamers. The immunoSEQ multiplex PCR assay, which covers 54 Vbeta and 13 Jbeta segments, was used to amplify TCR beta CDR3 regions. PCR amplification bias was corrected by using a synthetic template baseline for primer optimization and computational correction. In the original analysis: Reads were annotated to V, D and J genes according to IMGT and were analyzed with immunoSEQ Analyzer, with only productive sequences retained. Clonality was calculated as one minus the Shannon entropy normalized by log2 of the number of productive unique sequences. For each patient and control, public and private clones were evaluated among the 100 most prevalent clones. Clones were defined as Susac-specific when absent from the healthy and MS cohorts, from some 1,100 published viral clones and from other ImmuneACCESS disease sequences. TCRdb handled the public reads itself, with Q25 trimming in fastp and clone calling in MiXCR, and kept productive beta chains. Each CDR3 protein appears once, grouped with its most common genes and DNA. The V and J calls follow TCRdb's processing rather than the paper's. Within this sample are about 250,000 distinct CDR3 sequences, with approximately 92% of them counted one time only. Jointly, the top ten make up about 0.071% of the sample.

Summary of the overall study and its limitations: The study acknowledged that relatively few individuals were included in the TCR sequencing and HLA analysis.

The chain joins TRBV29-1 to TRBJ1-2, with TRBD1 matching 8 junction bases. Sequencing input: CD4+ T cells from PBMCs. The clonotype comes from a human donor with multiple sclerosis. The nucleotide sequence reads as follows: TGCAGCGCCGGGGTGACAGGGGTGGATGGCTACACCTTC. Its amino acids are CSAGVTGVDGYTF.